One sample yielded the 22 T cell receptor beta chains listed below, sequenced in a study of shared clonotypes between healthy human individuals. The assay was immunoSEQ multiplex PCR, and TCRdb's table has in-frame clones only and misses some. The sample yields hundreds of thousands of clones, about 97% seen once. Material: memory CD8+ T cells sorted from blood. Stated subset: CD45RO+ cells pooled with CCR7-negative TemRA cells. Every receptor here comes from a man between 25 and 39 years old in good health.

The chain has TRBV10-3 and TRBJ2-7; D gene uncertain. V lost 5 bases and J 3 bases, leaving 5 bases between the germline ends. In germline, CDR1 is ENHRY, CDR2 SYGVKD. CDR3 length equals 11 residues. In DNA, the CDR3 is TGTGCCATCAGTTCCTTCTACGAGCAGTACTTC. Translated: CAISSFYEQYF.

CDR3 bases: TGTGCCAGCAGCGCAGCGGGGATGCGCGAGGAGCTGTTTTTT. Protein product: CASSAAGMREELFF. The chain combines TRBV5-6 with TRBJ2-2, with 7 bases aligning to TRBD2. Germline V gene data show CDR1 as SGHDT and CDR2 as YYEEEE. V gave up 4 bases and J gave up 10 bases; unmatched junction bases: 10. This CDR3 has 14 residues.

The chain links TRBV5-1 to TRBJ1-3; possible D gene TRBD1, 5 bases. The V end lost 0 bases, the J end lost 1 base, and 5 bases lay between the germline ends. Per germline, CDR1 SGHRS and CDR2 YFSETQ. This CDR3 has 14 residues. CDR3 nucleotides: TGCGCCAGCAGCTTGGGGGGGTCTGGAAACACCATATATTTT. Translation gives CASSLGGSGNTIYF.

This chain connects TRBV7-9 to TRBJ2-7; 10 bases agree with TRBD2. Trimming cost V 1 base and J 0 bases; bases outside gene matches: 9. The CDR3 length is 18 residues. CDR1 SEHNR and CDR2 FQNEAQ come from the germline V gene (reference sequence). CDR3 bases: TGTGCCAGCAGCTTAGTACGGGTGGCTAGCGGGAGCTCCTACGAGCAGTACTTC. Translating it yields CASSLVRVASGSSYEQYF.

The chain uses TRBV18 and TRBJ2-1; 8 nucleotides align to TRBD2. Per germline, CDR1 KGHSH and CDR2 LQKENI. This CDR3 spans 18 amino acids. Losses at the gene ends were 3 bases for V and 1 base for J; bases not matched to a gene: 11. This CDR3 reads CASSPSGSRFLSYNEQFF. DNA of the CDR3: TGTGCCAGCTCACCGAGCGGGAGTAGGTTTTTGTCCTACAATGAGCAGTTCTTC.

As to this clone: Other DNA sequences in the same sample also yield this CDR3. This chain connects TRBV20-1 to TRBJ2-3; no firm D call. CDR3 length: 9 amino acids. CDR1 DFQATT and CDR2 SNEGSKA come from the germline V gene (reference sequence). Trimming left V 4 bases short and J 4 bases short, with 0 bases between. DNA of the CDR3: TGCAGTGCTACAGATACGCAGTATTTT. It is translated as CSATDTQYF.

The CDR3 nucleotides are TGTGCCAGCAGTGGATGGGGAGTAGGCTTGTCCTACGAGCAGTACTTC. Its translation is CASSGWGVGLSYEQYF. The chain combines TRBV28 with TRBJ2-7; tentative D call: TRBD2 (5 bases). V shed 5 bases and J shed 1 base, with 18 bases lying between them. Germline CDR1 and CDR2: MDHEN and SYDVKM. The CDR3 is 16 amino acids.

This clone has only one observation. This chain connects TRBV15 to TRBJ2-7; D is possibly TRBD1 or TRBD2 (5 bases each). The CDR3 is 15 amino acids. In germline, CDR1 is LNHNV, CDR2 YYDKDF (reference sequence). Trimming shortened V by 0 bases and J by 1 base, and 10 bases separated the two germline ends. CDR3 DNA sequence: TGTGCCACCAGCAGAGATCGGGGCAGTTCCTACGAGCAGTACTTC. It encodes CATSRDRGSSYEQYF.

The V call is TRBV27, the J call TRBJ2-1; D gene unclear. Germline V gene lookup returns CDR1 MNHEY and CDR2 SMNVEV (reference sequence). The CDR3 has 11 residues. V lost 7 bases and J lost 4, with 5 bases in between. This CDR3 reads CASKLYNEQFF. CDR3 sequence (DNA): TGTGCCAGCAAGCTTTACAATGAGCAGTTCTTC.

The chain has TRBV9 and TRBJ2-2; D uncertain. Germline V gene lookup returns CDR1 SGDLS and CDR2 YYNGEE. Trimming left V 0 bases short and J 7 bases short, with 10 bases between. The CDR3 covers 14 residues. The CDR3 protein is CASSVALGNGELFF. The CDR3 bases are TGTGCCAGCAGCGTAGCTCTTGGGAACGGGGAGCTGTTTTTT.

The V call is TRBV5-1, the J call TRBJ2-7; 7 bases agree with TRBD2. This CDR3 is 17 amino acids long. V lost 5 bases, J lost 3 bases, and 17 bases stayed unmatched. Germline-derived CDR1 and CDR2 are SGHRS and YFSETQ. The CDR3 loop is CASRLWAGRTSDYEQYF. As DNA, the CDR3 is TGCGCCAGCAGATTGTGGGCAGGGAGAACTAGCGACTACGAGCAGTACTTC.

This chain joins TRBV19 and TRBJ2-7; D gene uncertain. Deletions cut 8 bases from V and 1 base from J, with 15 bases between. The CDR3 is 14 amino acids. Germline CDR1 LNHDA, CDR2 SQIVND (reference sequence). In nucleotides, the CDR3 is TGTGCCAGTCTAGAATTAGTTTTTTCCTACGAGCAGTACTTC. This codes for CASLELVFSYEQYF.

V is TRBV27 and J is TRBJ1-4; D gene ambiguous. Germline V gene data show CDR1 as MNHEY and CDR2 as SMNVEV (reference sequence). The germline V and J ends were trimmed by 2 bases and 8 bases, with 21 bases remaining between them. CDR3 length equals 17 residues. DNA for the CDR3: TGTGCCAGCAGTTTAAACACCCCTAGCCAAGTACCAGAAAAACTGTTTTTT. It codes for CASSLNTPSQVPEKLFF.

This sequence joins TRBV27 and TRBJ2-2, with D perhaps TRBD1 (6 bases). This CDR3 region has 14 residues. V was pared by 3 bases and J by 3 bases, with 8 bases between. The V gene's germline CDR1 is MNHEY and CDR2 SMNVEV (reference sequence). The CDR3 sequence is CASSLGHYTGELFF. The DNA for the CDR3 is TGTGCCAGCAGTTTGGGACATTACACCGGGGAGCTGTTTTTT.

This chain joins TRBV19 and TRBJ2-1, with D unresolved. This CDR3 spans 15 amino acids. CDR1 is LNHDA and CDR2 is SQIVND in the germline V gene (reference sequence). The germline V and J ends were trimmed by 4 bases and 0 bases, with 10 bases remaining between them. CDR3 nucleotide sequence: TGTGCCAGTAGTAGCGGCGAGAGCTCCTACAATGAGCAGTTCTTC. Residues: CASSSGESSYNEQFF.

The rearrangement uses TRBV19 and TRBJ2-7; 10 bases are shared with TRBD2. Germline loops: CDR1 LNHDA, CDR2 SQIVND (reference sequence). Losses at the gene ends were 5 bases for V and 3 bases for J; bases not matched to a gene: 7. CDR3 length: 15 amino acids. The CDR3, as DNA: TGTGCCAGTAGTCCCCTAGCGGGAGTCCTCTACGAGCAGTACTTC. The encoded protein is CASSPLAGVLYEQYF.

The chain employs TRBV6-5 and TRBJ2-1; D possibly matches TRBD1 or TRBD2 (5 bases each). In germline, CDR1 is MNHEY, CDR2 SVGAGI. V dropped 5 bases and J dropped 9 bases, with 17 bases sitting between them. The CDR3 is made up of 14 amino acids. DNA of the CDR3: TGTGCCAGCAGTCTACTTGGGTGGGACCGTGAGCAGTTCTTC. This codes for CASSLLGWDREQFF.

As DNA, the CDR3 is TGTGCCAGCGGGAGGGGGAGAAACATTCAGTACTTC. Protein product: CASGRGRNIQYF. The rearrangement joins TRBV5-8 to TRBJ2-4, with D maybe TRBD2 (7 bases). V was clipped by 7 bases and J by 6 bases, with 11 bases between them. This CDR3 region has 12 residues. Germline CDR1 reads SGHTS; CDR2 reads YDEGEE.

This sequence joins TRBV6-5 and TRBJ2-2, with D perhaps matching TRBD1 or TRBD2 (5 bases each). Germline values: CDR1 MNHEY, CDR2 SVGAGI. This CDR3 contains 12 residues. The germline V and J ends were trimmed by 6 bases and 5 bases, with 7 bases remaining between them. The CDR3: CASSWGTGELFF. The CDR3 bases are TGTGCCAGCAGCTGGGGGACCGGGGAGCTGTTTTTT.

This clone has only one observation. The rearrangement joins TRBV4-1 to TRBJ2-5; D possibly corresponds to TRBD1 (5 bases). Germline CDR1 reads MGHRA; CDR2 reads YSYEKL. V was trimmed by 2 bases and J by 5 bases, leaving 15 bases between them. The CDR3 spans 15 residues. In DNA, the CDR3 is TGCGCCAGCAGCCAATTTGCAGGGTCAGTGGAGACCCAGTACTTC. Protein: CASSQFAGSVETQYF.

The chain carries TRBV19 and TRBJ2-7, with 10 bases matching TRBD1. The V segment lost 3 bases and the J segment 3 bases; nucleotides outside the gene matches: 5. This CDR3 is built from 15 residues. Germline values: CDR1 LNHDA, CDR2 SQIVND (reference sequence). CDR3 DNA: TGTGCCAGTAGTATGGGGGGGACAGGGGACTACGAGCAGTACTTC. The encoded protein is CASSMGGTGDYEQYF.

The rearrangement joins TRBV28 to TRBJ1-5; TRBD1 agrees at 8 bases. This CDR3 spans 13 amino acids. Losses at the gene ends were 7 bases for V and 6 bases for J; bases not matched to a gene: 5. Germline V gene lookup returns CDR1 MDHEN and CDR2 SYDVKM. The CDR3 coding sequence is TGTGCCAGCAATTTCAGGGGGCTTCAGCCCCAGCATTTT. This encodes CASNFRGLQPQHF.